The next 2 T cell receptor beta chains were all read from a single sample in a study of tumor and adjacent non-tumor tissue in lung cancer. The library came from three nested PCR rounds adapted from ARM-PCR protocols. TCRdb fed the multiplex PCR reads into MiXCR, producing one record per CDR3 protein. The sample records tens of thousands of distinct CDR3 sequences, around 61% being singletons. No cell sorting was done before RNA was extracted from the tissue. This non-tumor lung sample came from over 3 cm beyond the tumor edge. The sequencing input was distant non-tumor lung tissue. The receptors here all came from a man aged 65 to 85 with non-small cell lung cancer.

This clonotype was seen many times. V is TRBV20-1 and J is TRBJ1-4, with 8 bases lining up with TRBD1. Germline CDR1 is DFQATT and CDR2 is SNEGSKA (reference sequence). Trimming removed 5 bases from V and 8 bases from J; junction bases left unmatched: 1. This CDR3 spans 11 amino acids. The CDR3 sequence is CSAGQGEKLFF. CDR3 nucleotide sequence: TGCAGTGCTGGACAGGGAGAAAAACTGTTTTTT.

V and J are TRBV11-2 and TRBJ2-5, with D perhaps TRBD2 (5 bases). Trimming took 4 bases from V and 8 from J, leaving 17 bases between them. The CDR3 consists of 14 residues. From germline, CDR1 is SGHAT and CDR2 FQNNGV. CDR3 region: CASSSWECLETQYF. DNA for the CDR3: TGTGCCAGCAGCTCCTGGGAGTGCCTAGAAACCCAGTACTTC.